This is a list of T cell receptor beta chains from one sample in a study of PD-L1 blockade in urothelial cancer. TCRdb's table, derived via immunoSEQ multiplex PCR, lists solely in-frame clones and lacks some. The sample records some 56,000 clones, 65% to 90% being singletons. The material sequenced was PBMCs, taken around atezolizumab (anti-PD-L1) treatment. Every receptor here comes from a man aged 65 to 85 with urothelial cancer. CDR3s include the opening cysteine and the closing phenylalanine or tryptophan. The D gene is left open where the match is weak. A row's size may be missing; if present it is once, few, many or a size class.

CDR3aa: CASSGETGGGGQPQHF
CDR3nt: TGTGCCAGCAGTGGGGAGACAGGGGGCGGTGGACAGCCCCAGCATTTT
v_gene: TRBV6-1
abundance: NA
d_gene: TRBD1
j_gene: TRBJ1-5

CDR3aa: CSVEDAGMNTEAFF
CDR3nt: TGCAGCGTTGAAGATGCAGGGATGAACACTGAAGCTTTCTTT
v_gene: TRBV29-1
abundance: once
d_gene: NA
j_gene: TRBJ1-1

CDR3aa: CASSSCMRSQPQHF
CDR3nt: TGTGCCAGCAGCTCTTGCATGAGATCTCAGCCCCAGCATTTT
v_gene: TRBV14
abundance: NA
d_gene: NA
j_gene: TRBJ1-5

CDR3aa: CASSYPRDRGEGEQFF
CDR3nt: TGTGCCAGCAGTTACCCCCGGGACAGGGGAGAGGGTGAGCAGTTCTTC
v_gene: TRBV6-6
abundance: NA
d_gene: TRBD1
j_gene: TRBJ2-1

CDR3aa: CASSSAGQGNEKLFF
CDR3nt: TGTGCCAGCAGTTCCGCGGGACAGGGGAATGAAAAACTGTTTTTT
v_gene: TRBV28
abundance: NA
d_gene: TRBD1
j_gene: TRBJ1-4

CDR3aa: CASSLAAGQGGGVSYNEQFF
CDR3nt: TGTGCCAGCAGCTTAGCAGCGGGGCAGGGAGGTGGCGTCTCCTACAATGAGCAGTTCTTC
v_gene: TRBV7-2
abundance: NA
d_gene: TRBD2
j_gene: TRBJ2-1

CDR3aa: CASSVGVAGKYEQYF
CDR3nt: TGTGCCAGCAGCGTAGGGGTGGCGGGGAAATACGAGCAGTACTTC
v_gene: TRBV9
abundance: few
d_gene: NA
j_gene: TRBJ2-7

CDR3aa: CASSPAYEQYF
CDR3nt: TGTGCCAGCAGTCCTGCCTACGAGCAGTACTTC
v_gene: TRBV28
abundance: NA
d_gene: NA
j_gene: TRBJ2-7

CDR3aa: CASSSVYSNQPQHF
CDR3nt: TGTGCCAGCAGCTCAGTTTATAGCAATCAGCCCCAGCATTTT
v_gene: TRBV7-2
abundance: NA
d_gene: NA
j_gene: TRBJ1-5

CDR3aa: CASVQGPPYEQYF
CDR3nt: TGTGCCAGTGTTCAGGGCCCCCCCTACGAGCAGTACTTC
v_gene: TRBV19
abundance: NA
d_gene: NA
j_gene: TRBJ2-7

CDR3aa: CASSVGGVLYGYTF
CDR3nt: TGTGCCAGCAGCGTAGGCGGGGTACTCTATGGCTACACCTTC
v_gene: TRBV5-4
abundance: NA
d_gene: NA
j_gene: TRBJ1-2

CDR3aa: CASSGGPIEGNQPQHF
CDR3nt: TGTGCCAGCAGTGGGGGGCCCATCGAGGGCAATCAGCCCCAGCATTTT
v_gene: TRBV6-1
abundance: NA
d_gene: NA
j_gene: TRBJ1-5

CDR3aa: CSVRAGVYTEAFF
CDR3nt: TGCAGCGTGCGAGCCGGGGTTTACACTGAAGCTTTCTTT
v_gene: TRBV29-1
abundance: NA
d_gene: NA
j_gene: TRBJ1-1

CDR3aa: CATSRGLGTGEKLFF
CDR3nt: TGTGCCACCAGCAGGGGTCTAGGGACAGGTGAAAAACTGTTTTTT
v_gene: TRBV15
abundance: NA
d_gene: TRBD1
j_gene: TRBJ1-4

CDR3aa: CSATLTGLGYEQYF
CDR3nt: TGCAGCGCGACCCTGACAGGGTTAGGGTACGAGCAGTACTTC
v_gene: TRBV29-1
abundance: NA
d_gene: TRBD1
j_gene: TRBJ2-7

CDR3aa: CASSLSYYEQYF
CDR3nt: TGTGCCAGCAGTCTCAGTTATTACGAGCAGTACTTC
v_gene: TRBV6-1
abundance: NA
d_gene: NA
j_gene: TRBJ2-7

CDR3aa: CASTSSGRAVETQYF
CDR3nt: TGTGCCAGCACGTCCAGCGGGAGGGCGGTAGAGACCCAGTACTTC
v_gene: TRBV6-5
abundance: NA
d_gene: TRBD2
j_gene: TRBJ2-5